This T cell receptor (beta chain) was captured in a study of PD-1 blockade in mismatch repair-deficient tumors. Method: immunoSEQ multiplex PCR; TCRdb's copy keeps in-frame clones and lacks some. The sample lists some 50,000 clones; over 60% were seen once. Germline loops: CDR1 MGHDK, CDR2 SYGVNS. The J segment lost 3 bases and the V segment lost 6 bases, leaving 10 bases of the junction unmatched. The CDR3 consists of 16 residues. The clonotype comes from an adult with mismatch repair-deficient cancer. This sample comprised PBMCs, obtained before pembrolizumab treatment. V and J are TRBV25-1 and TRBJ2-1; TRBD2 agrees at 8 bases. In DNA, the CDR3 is TGTGCCAGCAGCCCTCCCGGGACTAGTCTCTACAATGAGCAGTTCTTC. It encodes CASSPPGTSLYNEQFF.